These 25 T cell receptor beta chains were all obtained from the same sample, sequenced in a study of T cell responses to AZD1222 COVID-19 vaccine. Sequenced by immunoSEQ multiplex PCR; TCRdb stores in-frame clones only, minus some. The sample has about 120,000 clones, 85% to 90% seen once. This specimen consisted of peripheral blood, obtained on day 0 of AZD1222 vaccination. These receptors were collected from an adult in good health.

The J gene is TRBJ1-5, the V gene TRBV19; no definite D call. The V end lost 4 bases, the J end lost 3 bases, and 10 bases lay between the germline ends. Germline CDR1 is LNHDA and CDR2 is SQIVND (reference sequence). The CDR3 is made up of 14 amino acids. The chain's CDR3 is CASSSQELNQPQHF. The DNA for the CDR3 is TGTGCCAGTAGTAGTCAGGAGCTCAATCAGCCCCAGCATTTT.

This clone was recorded once. The V call is TRBV5-4, the J call TRBJ2-1, with no clear D. The V and J ends lost 4 bases and 0 bases respectively, with 8 bases between them. The CDR3 has 14 residues. Per germline, CDR1 SGHNT and CDR2 YYREEE (reference sequence). CDR3 residues: CASSPGDSYNEQFF. CDR3 sequence (DNA): TGTGCCAGCAGCCCGGGTGACTCCTACAATGAGCAGTTCTTC.

This clone was observed a single time. V and J are TRBV9 and TRBJ2-3, with no clear D. CDR1 is SGDLS and CDR2 is YYNGEE in the germline V gene. The germline V and J ends were trimmed by 0 bases and 5 bases, with 4 bases remaining between them. This CDR3 has 12 residues. The CDR3 here is CASSVGEDTQYF. CDR3 bases: TGTGCCAGCAGCGTAGGAGAAGATACGCAGTATTTT. The entire variable domain, with the rest obtained from reference TRBV9 and TRBJ2-3, is as follows: DSGVTQTPKHLITATGQRVTLRCSPRSGDLSVYWYQQSLDQGLQFLIQYYNGEERAKGNILERFSAQQFPDLHSELNLSSLELGDSALYFCASSVGEDTQYFGPGTRLTVL.

As DNA, the CDR3 is TGCGCCAGCAGCTTGTTCCTACTGGGGACCCAGTACTTC. Encoded protein: CASSLFLLGTQYF. The chain employs TRBV5-1 and TRBJ2-5; D gene uncertain. V gave up 1 base and J gave up 7 bases, with 11 bases separating them. Germline CDR1 reads SGHRS; CDR2 reads YFSETQ. The CDR3 loop spans 13 amino acids.

CDR3 residues: CSVARDSDPNQPQHF. As DNA, the CDR3 is TGCAGCGTTGCCCGGGACTCCGACCCCAATCAGCCCCAGCATTTT. The chain is built from TRBV29-1 and TRBJ1-5, with a weak D call TRBD1 (5 bases). Germline V lookup: CDR1 SQVTM, CDR2 ANQGSEA. The length of the CDR3 is 15 residues. The V end lost 4 bases, the J end lost 3 bases, and 16 bases lay between the germline ends. Full variable domain (remainder filled in from reference TRBV29-1 and TRBJ1-5): SAVISQKPSRDICQRGTSLTIQCQVDSQVTMMFWYRQQPGQSLTLIATANQGSEATYESGFVIDKFPISRPNLTFSTLTVSNMSPEDSSIYLCSVARDSDPNQPQHFGDGTRLSIL.

The V gene is TRBV28, the J gene TRBJ1-2, with 7 nucleotides matching TRBD1. J lost 0 bases, V lost 5 bases, and 12 bases had no gene match. Per germline, CDR1 MDHEN and CDR2 SYDVKM. This CDR3 has 17 residues. CDR3 region: CASSQSTPGGTNYGYTF. The CDR3 DNA sequence: TGTGCCAGCAGTCAATCGACCCCAGGGGGGACTAACTATGGCTACACCTTC.

This clone was seen only a few times. This rearrangement joins TRBV6-2 or TRBV6-3 to TRBJ2-7; D not resolved. Trimming removed 5 bases from V and 4 bases from J, with 6 bases in between. From germline, CDR1 is MNHEY and CDR2 SVGEGT. CDR3 length: 11 residues. The CDR3, as DNA: TGTGCCAGCAGTCTGGTTTACGAGCAGTACTTC. Amino acids: CASSLVYEQYF.

The chain is built from TRBV18 and TRBJ1-4; D gene uncertain. Germline V CDR1 and CDR2: KGHSH, LQKENI. The CDR3 has 14 amino acids. Trimming shortened V by 2 bases and J by 8 bases, and 12 bases separated the two germline ends. CDR3 region: CASSPIQEGEKLFF. CDR3 nucleotide sequence: TGTGCCAGCTCACCAATCCAGGAAGGGGAAAAACTGTTTTTT. Full variable domain (remainder filled in from reference TRBV18 and TRBJ1-4): NAGVMQNPRHLVRRRGQEARLRCSPMKGHSHVYWYRQLPEEGLKFMVYLQKENIIDESGMPKERFSAEFPKEGPSILRIQQVVRGDSAAYFCASSPIQEGEKLFFGSGTQLSVL.

The V gene is TRBV28, the J gene TRBJ2-1, with TRBD1 matching 8 bases. V lost 1 base, J lost 4 bases, and 6 bases stayed unmatched. The CDR3 extends over 16 amino acids. Per the germline V gene, CDR1 is MDHEN and CDR2 is SYDVKM. CDR3 region: CASSLYGQGRYNEQFF. DNA of the CDR3: TGTGCCAGCAGTTTATATGGACAGGGACGTTACAATGAGCAGTTCTTC.

The chain has TRBV4-3 and TRBJ2-1; perhaps TRBD1 as D (6 bases). Per the germline V gene, CDR1 is LGHNA and CDR2 is YSLEER. The CDR3 totals 15 residues. The V end was cut by 4 bases, the J end by 5 bases, with 15 bases between. CDR3 region: CASSPELTGNNEQFF. The CDR3 nucleotides are TGCGCCAGCAGCCCAGAGCTTACAGGGAACAATGAGCAGTTCTTC.

The V gene is TRBV11-2, the J gene TRBJ1-1; D gene unclear. Germline V gene lookup returns CDR1 SGHAT and CDR2 FQNNGV. This CDR3 is 15 amino acids long. V lost 0 bases and J lost 5, with 13 bases in between. CDR3 loop: CASSLEGQLGTEAFF. The CDR3 nucleotides read TGTGCCAGCAGCTTAGAGGGCCAGCTGGGGACTGAAGCTTTCTTT.

The chain employs TRBV4-3 and TRBJ2-7; 11 nucleotides agree with TRBD1. Germline V gene lookup returns CDR1 LGHNA and CDR2 YSLEER. V shed 4 bases and J 1 base; nucleotides not matched to a gene: 3. The CDR3 sequence is 15 residues long. The CDR3 region is CASSLGTGGSYEQYF. CDR3 coding DNA: TGCGCCAGCAGCCTCGGGACAGGGGGATCCTACGAGCAGTACTTC.

A single count supports this clone. Within the sample, other DNA sequences also encode this same CDR3. This chain uses TRBV19 with TRBJ2-6, with 7 positions matching TRBD1. The CDR3 has 15 amino acids. Per the germline V gene, CDR1 is LNHDA and CDR2 is SQIVND (reference sequence). V trimming: 8 bases; J trimming: 0 bases; junction bases outside the gene matches: 4. In DNA form, the CDR3 reads TGTGCCAGTTCGGACAGGAGCTCTGGGGCCAACGTCCTGACTTTC. It is translated as CASSDRSSGANVLTF.

The chain has TRBV29-1 and TRBJ2-1; 7 nucleotides line up with TRBD1. V was clipped by 0 bases and J by 5 bases; unmatched bases: 7. Germline-derived CDR1 and CDR2 are SQVTM and ANQGSEA. The length of the CDR3 is 15 residues. The CDR3 sequence is CSVEDFRDRNNEQFF. In nucleotides, the CDR3 is TGCAGCGTTGAAGATTTTAGGGACAGAAACAATGAGCAGTTCTTC.

For the CDR3, the DNA is TGCGCCAGCAGCTTGGAAGCCTGGACAGTTAATGAAAAACTGTTTTTT. This sequence encodes CASSLEAWTVNEKLFF. The chain is built from TRBV5-1 and TRBJ1-4; tentatively, D is TRBD1 (6 bases). The germline V gene encodes CDR1 SGHRS and CDR2 YFSETQ. V gave up 0 bases and J gave up 4 bases, with 13 bases separating them. This CDR3 is built from 16 residues.

The CDR3 DNA reads as TGTGCCAGCTCACCAGTCGGGGATAATTCACCCCTCCACTTT. This gives the protein CASSPVGDNSPLHF. V is TRBV18 and J is TRBJ1-6; D call uncertain. Trimming pared 2 bases from V and 5 bases from J, leaving 7 bases between. Looked up from germline, CDR1 is KGHSH and CDR2 is LQKENI. This CDR3 spans 14 amino acids.

The chain links TRBV3-1 (or the pseudogene TRBV3-2) to TRBJ2-2; D possibly corresponds to TRBD2 (7 bases). This CDR3 contains 14 residues. The germline CDR1 and CDR2 sequences are LGHDT and YNNKEL (reference sequence). V shed 10 bases and J shed 7 bases, with 19 bases lying between them. The CDR3 DNA follows: TGTGCCACCGACTTACAGGGAGGGAGCGGGGAGCTGTTTTTT. Translation: CATDLQGGSGELFF.

The rearrangement uses TRBV4-2 and TRBJ1-1; tentatively, D is TRBD1 (6 bases). V was clipped by 1 base and J by 0 bases, with 9 bases between them. There are 15 residues in the CDR3. The germline V gene has CDR1 LGHNA and CDR2 YNFKEQ. As DNA, the CDR3 is TGTGCCAGCAGCCAAGGGGGGGGCTTGAACACTGAAGCTTTCTTT. Its translation: CASSQGGGLNTEAFF.

The rearrangement uses TRBV11-3 and TRBJ2-7; no clear D gene. The CDR3 is 14 residues long. Germline values: CDR1 SGHNT, CDR2 YENEEA. Deletions cut 8 bases from V and 2 bases from J, with 16 bases between. The CDR3 bases are TGTGCCAGCTCCCCTGCTTGGGCACCCTACGAGCAGTACTTC. Its translation: CASSPAWAPYEQYF. Using reference TRBV11-3 and TRBJ2-7 for the parts outside the CDR3, the full variable domain is EAGVVQSPRYKIIEKKQPVAFWCNPISGHNTLYWYLQNLGQGPELLIRYENEEAVDDSQLPKDRFSAERLKGVDSTLKIQPAELGDSAVYLCASSPAWAPYEQYFGPGTRLTVT.

This chain connects TRBV7-9 to TRBJ1-2; D is unresolved. The CDR3 totals 11 residues. Germline V gene data show CDR1 as SEHNR and CDR2 as FQNEAQ (reference sequence). Trimming pared 5 bases from V and 13 bases from J, leaving 14 bases between. In DNA form, the CDR3 reads TGTGCCAGCAGCCCAGAGACGAGGGCCACCTTC. It is translated as CASSPETRATF.

The V call is TRBV28, the J call TRBJ1-1; TRBD1 matches at 7 bases. CDR1 MDHEN and CDR2 SYDVKM come from the germline V gene. The CDR3 is 13 residues long. Trimming took 7 bases from V and 7 from J; bases not matched to a gene: 9. The CDR3 loop reads CASNLGGHGEAFF. In nucleotides, the CDR3 is TGTGCCAGCAACTTAGGGGGCCATGGTGAAGCTTTCTTT.

V and J are TRBV4-2 and TRBJ2-5; TRBD1 is a possible D gene (6 bases). The CDR3 totals 16 residues. V lost 4 bases and J 1 base, leaving 16 bases between the germline ends. Germline CDR1 LGHNA, CDR2 YNFKEQ. The CDR3 coding sequence is TGTGCCAGCAGCCGGGACAATTGGAATAGCCAAGAGACCCAGTACTTC. It translates to CASSRDNWNSQETQYF.

V is TRBV27 and J is TRBJ1-2, with TRBD1 as a possible D gene (5 bases). The CDR3 has 12 residues. Deletions cut 8 bases from V and 4 bases from J, with 11 bases between. Per germline, CDR1 MNHEY and CDR2 SMNVEV (reference sequence). DNA for the CDR3: TGTGCCAGCGGTGGGGGAGCCTATGGCTACACCTTC. Its protein is CASGGGAYGYTF.

The V gene is TRBV10-1, the J gene TRBJ1-5; D is ambiguous. V gave up 7 bases and J gave up 3 bases, with 16 bases separating them. There are 15 residues in the CDR3. Germline loops: CDR1 WNHNN, CDR2 SYGVQD (reference sequence). The CDR3 nucleotides read TGCGCCAGCACCATAGGCGGAGGCCCCAATCAGCCCCAGCATTTT. As protein: CASTIGGGPNQPQHF.

For the CDR3, the DNA is TGCGCCAGCAGTGATACTAGCGATGAGCAGTTCTTC. Its protein product is CASSDTSDEQFF. V gene TRBV10-1 combines with J gene TRBJ2-1; 7 bases agree with TRBD2. The V segment lost 3 bases and the J segment 8 bases; nucleotides outside the gene matches: 1. This CDR3 region has 12 residues. CDR1 and CDR2 (germline): WNHNN, SYGVQD (reference sequence).